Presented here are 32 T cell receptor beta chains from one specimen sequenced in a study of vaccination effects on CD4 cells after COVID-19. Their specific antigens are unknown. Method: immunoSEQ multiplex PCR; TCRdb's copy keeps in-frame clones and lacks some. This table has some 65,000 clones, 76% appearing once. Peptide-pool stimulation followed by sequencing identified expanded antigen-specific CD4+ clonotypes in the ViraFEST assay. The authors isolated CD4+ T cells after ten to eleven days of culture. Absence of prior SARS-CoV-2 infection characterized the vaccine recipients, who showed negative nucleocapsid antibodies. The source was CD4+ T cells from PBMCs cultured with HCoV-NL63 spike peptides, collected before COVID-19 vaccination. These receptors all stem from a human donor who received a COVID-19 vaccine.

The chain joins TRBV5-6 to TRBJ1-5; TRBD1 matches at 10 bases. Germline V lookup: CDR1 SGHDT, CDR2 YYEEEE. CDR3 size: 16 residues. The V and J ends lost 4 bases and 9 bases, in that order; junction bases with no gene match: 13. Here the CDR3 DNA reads TGTGCCAGCAGCATCAACGGACAGGGGGTGGTGTGGCCCCAGCATTTT. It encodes CASSINGQGVVWPQHF.

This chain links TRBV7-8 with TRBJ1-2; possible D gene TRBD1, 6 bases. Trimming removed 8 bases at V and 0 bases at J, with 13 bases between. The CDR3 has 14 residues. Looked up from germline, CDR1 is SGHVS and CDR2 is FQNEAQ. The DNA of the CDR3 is TGTGCCAGCGGTAGGGGGTTTACTAACTATGGCTACACCTTC. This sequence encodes CASGRGFTNYGYTF.

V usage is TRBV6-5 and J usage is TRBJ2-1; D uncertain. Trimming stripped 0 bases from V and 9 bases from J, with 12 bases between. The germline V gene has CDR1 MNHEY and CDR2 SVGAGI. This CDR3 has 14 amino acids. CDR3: CASSYSGSPGEQFF. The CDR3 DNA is TGTGCCAGCAGTTACTCGGGTTCCCCTGGTGAGCAGTTCTTC.

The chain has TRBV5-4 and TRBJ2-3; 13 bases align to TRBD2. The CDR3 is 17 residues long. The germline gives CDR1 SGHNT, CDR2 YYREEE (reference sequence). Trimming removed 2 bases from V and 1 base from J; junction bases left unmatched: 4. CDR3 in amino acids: CASSFALAGGGTDTQYF. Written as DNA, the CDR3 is TGTGCCAGCAGCTTCGCACTAGCGGGGGGGGGCACAGATACGCAGTATTTT.

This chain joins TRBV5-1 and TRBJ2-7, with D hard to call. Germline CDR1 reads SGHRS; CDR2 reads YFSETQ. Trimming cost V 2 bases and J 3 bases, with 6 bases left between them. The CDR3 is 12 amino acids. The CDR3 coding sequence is TGCGCCAGCAGCTTTTGGGGCTACGAGCAGTACGTC. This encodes CASSFWGYEQYV.

The CDR3 region is CASSLRRGGSTGELFF. For the CDR3, the DNA is TGTGCCAGCAGCTTAAGGCGGGGGGGCTCAACCGGGGAGCTGTTTTTT. The chain links TRBV7-2 to TRBJ2-2; 9 positions agree with TRBD2. The CDR3 runs to 16 residues. CDR1 and CDR2 (germline): SGHTA, FQGNSA. V was pared by 2 bases and J by 5 bases, with 6 bases of the junction left unmatched.

The CDR3 reads CASRSVGNTIYF. As DNA, the CDR3 is TGTGCCAGCAGGTCGGTGGGAAACACCATATATTTT. V gene TRBV6-5 combines with J gene TRBJ1-3; D not certain. The germline V and J ends were trimmed by 6 bases and 4 bases, with 7 bases remaining between them. The CDR3 covers 12 residues. CDR1 is MNHEY, CDR2 SVGAGI, per germline.

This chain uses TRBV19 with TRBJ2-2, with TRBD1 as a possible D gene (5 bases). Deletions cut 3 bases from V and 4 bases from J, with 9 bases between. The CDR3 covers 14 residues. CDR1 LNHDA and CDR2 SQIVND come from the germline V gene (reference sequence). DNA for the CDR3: TGTGCCAGTAGTATTAGTAGGGGCACCGGGGAGCTGTTTTTT. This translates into CASSISRGTGELFF.

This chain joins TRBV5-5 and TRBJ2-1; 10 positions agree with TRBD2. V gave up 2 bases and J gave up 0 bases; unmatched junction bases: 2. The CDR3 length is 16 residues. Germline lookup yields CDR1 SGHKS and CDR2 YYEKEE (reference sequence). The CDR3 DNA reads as TGTGCCAGCAGCTTACTAGCGGGGAGCTCCTACAATGAGCAGTTCTTC. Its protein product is CASSLLAGSSYNEQFF.

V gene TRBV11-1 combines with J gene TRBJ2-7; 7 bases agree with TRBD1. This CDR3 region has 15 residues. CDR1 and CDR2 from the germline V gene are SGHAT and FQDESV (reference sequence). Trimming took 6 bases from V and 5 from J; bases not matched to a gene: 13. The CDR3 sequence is CASSTLQGTANEQYV. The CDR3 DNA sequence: TGTGCCAGCAGTACCTTACAGGGGACGGCAAACGAGCAGTACGTC.

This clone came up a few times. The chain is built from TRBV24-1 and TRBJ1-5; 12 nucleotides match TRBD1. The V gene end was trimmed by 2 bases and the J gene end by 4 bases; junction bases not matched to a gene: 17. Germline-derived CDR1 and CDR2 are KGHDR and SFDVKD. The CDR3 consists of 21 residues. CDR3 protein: CATSDWDRGRLRSFFNQPQHF. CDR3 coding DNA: TGTGCCACCAGTGATTGGGACAGGGGGCGACTCCGCTCATTCTTTAATCAGCCCCAGCATTTT.

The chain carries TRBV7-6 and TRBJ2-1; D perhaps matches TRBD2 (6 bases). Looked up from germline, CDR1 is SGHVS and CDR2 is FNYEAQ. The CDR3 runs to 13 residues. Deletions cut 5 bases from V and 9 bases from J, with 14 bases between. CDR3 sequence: CASSPGVGVEQFF. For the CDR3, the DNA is TGTGCCAGCAGCCCGGGGGTAGGGGTTGAGCAGTTCTTC.

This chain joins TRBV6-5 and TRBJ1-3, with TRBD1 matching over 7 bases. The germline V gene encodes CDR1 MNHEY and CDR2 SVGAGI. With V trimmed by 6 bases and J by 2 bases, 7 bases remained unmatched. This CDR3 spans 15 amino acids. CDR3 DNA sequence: TGTGCCAGCAGGAGACAGGGTAGGCCTGGAAACACCATATATTTT. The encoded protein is CASRRQGRPGNTIYF.

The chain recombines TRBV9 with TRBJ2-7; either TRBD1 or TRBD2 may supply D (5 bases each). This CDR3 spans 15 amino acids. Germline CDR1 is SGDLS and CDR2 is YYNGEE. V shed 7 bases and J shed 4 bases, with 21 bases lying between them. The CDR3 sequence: CASVNGTNPSYEQYV. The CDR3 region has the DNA TGTGCCAGCGTGAACGGGACCAATCCTTCTTACGAGCAGTACGTC.

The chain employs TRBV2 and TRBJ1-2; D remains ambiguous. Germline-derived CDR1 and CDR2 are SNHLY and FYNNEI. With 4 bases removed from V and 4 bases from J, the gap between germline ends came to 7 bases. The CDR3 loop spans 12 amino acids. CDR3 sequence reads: CASSVVAYGYTF. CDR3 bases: TGTGCCAGCAGTGTGGTGGCCTATGGCTACACCTTC. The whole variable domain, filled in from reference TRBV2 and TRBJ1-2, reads EPEVTQTPSHQVTQMGQEVILRCVPISNHLYFYWYRQILGQKVEFLVSFYNNEISEKSEIFDDQFSVERPDGSNFTLKIRSTKLEDSAMYFCASSVVAYGYTFGSGTRLTVV.

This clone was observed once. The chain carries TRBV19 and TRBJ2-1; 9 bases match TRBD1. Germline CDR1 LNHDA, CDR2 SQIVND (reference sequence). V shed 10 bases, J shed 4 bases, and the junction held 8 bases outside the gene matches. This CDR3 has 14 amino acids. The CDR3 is CATGTGYGYNEQFF. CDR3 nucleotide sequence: TGTGCCACCGGGACAGGGTACGGATACAATGAGCAGTTCTTC.

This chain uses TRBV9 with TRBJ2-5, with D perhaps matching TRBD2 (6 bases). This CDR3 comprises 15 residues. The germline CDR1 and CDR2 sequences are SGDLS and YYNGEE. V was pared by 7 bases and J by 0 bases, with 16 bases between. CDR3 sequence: CASSEGLLYQETQYF. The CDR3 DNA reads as TGTGCCAGCTCCGAGGGACTCCTGTACCAAGAGACCCAGTACTTC.

CDR3 nucleotide sequence: TGTGCCAGCAGCTTAGCGGGGGTTGACACCGGGGAGCTGTTTTTT. Translation gives CASSLAGVDTGELFF. J is TRBJ2-2 and V is TRBV7-7, with D possibly called TRBD1 or TRBD2 (5 bases each). Deletions cut 0 bases from V and 3 bases from J, with 8 bases between. This CDR3 contains 15 residues. Germline V gene sequence: CDR1 SSHAT, CDR2 FNYEAQ (reference sequence).

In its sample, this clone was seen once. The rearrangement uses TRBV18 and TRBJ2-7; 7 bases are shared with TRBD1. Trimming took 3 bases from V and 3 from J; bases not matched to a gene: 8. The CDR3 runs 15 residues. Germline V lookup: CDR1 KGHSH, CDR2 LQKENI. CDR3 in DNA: TGTGCCAGCTCACCGATCACCGACAGGGTCTACGAGCAGTACGTC. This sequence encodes CASSPITDRVYEQYV.

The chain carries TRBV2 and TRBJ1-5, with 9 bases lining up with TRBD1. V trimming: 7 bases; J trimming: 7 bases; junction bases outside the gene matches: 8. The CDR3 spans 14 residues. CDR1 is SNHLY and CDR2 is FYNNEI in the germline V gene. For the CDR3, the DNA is TGTGCCAGCAACGTGGACAGGGGATCGCAGCCCCAGCATTTT. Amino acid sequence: CASNVDRGSQPQHF.

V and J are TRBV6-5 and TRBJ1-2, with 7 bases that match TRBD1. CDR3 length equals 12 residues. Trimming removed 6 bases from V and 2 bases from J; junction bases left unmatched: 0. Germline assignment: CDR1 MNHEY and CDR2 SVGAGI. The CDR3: CASRGQNYGYTF. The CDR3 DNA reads TGTGCCAGCAGGGGACAGAACTATGGCTACACCTTC.

The CDR3, as DNA: TGTGCCAGCAGCCTTGGGACAGGCTTCAATCAGCCCCAGCATTTT. This translates into CASSLGTGFNQPQHF. The rearrangement links TRBV3-1 (or the pseudogene TRBV3-2) to TRBJ1-5; 8 bases match TRBD1. The CDR3 is made up of 15 amino acids. The V gene end was trimmed by 4 bases and the J gene end by 3 bases; junction bases not matched to a gene: 5. The germline gives CDR1 LGHDT, CDR2 YNNKEL (reference sequence).

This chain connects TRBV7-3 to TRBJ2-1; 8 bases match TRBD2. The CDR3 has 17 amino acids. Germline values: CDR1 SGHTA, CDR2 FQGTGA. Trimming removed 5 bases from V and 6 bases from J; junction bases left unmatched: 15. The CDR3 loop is CASSATQGGGWFNEQFF. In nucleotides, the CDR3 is TGTGCCAGCAGCGCGACCCAAGGCGGGGGGTGGTTCAATGAGCAGTTCTTC. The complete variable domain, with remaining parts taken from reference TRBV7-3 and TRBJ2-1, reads GAGVSQTPSNKVTEKGKYVELRCDPISGHTALYWYRQSLGQGPEFLIYFQGTGAADDSGLPNDRFFAVRPEGSVSTLKIQRTERGDSAVYLCASSATQGGGWFNEQFFGPGTRLTVL.

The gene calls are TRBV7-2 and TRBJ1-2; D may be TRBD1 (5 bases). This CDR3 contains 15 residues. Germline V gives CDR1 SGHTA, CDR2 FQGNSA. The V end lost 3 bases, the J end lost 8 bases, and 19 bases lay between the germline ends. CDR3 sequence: CASSFLGGDSYGYTF. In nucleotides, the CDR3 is TGTGCCAGCAGCTTTCTTGGGGGGGATTCGTACGGCTACACCTTC.

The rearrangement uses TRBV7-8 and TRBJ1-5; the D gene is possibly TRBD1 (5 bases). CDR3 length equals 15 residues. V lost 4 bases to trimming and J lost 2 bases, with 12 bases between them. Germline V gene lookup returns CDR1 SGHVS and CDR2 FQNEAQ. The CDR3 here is CASSSGGRGNQPQHF. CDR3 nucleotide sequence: TGTGCCAGCAGCTCAGGCGGCAGGGGCAATCAGCCCCAGCATTTT.

CDR3 DNA: TGTGCCAGCAGAAAGGGACAGGGTCGTCAGCCCCAGCATTTT. Its protein is CASRKGQGRQPQHF. The genes are TRBV6-6 and TRBJ1-5, with 9 bases aligning to TRBD1. This CDR3 spans 14 amino acids. The germline V gene has CDR1 MNHNY and CDR2 SVGAGI (reference sequence). Trimming at V came to 6 bases and at J to 6 bases, leaving 6 bases not matched to a gene.

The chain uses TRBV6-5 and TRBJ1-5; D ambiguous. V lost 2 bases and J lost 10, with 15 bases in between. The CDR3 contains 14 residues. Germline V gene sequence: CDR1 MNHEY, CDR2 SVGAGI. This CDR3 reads CASSYAGSEVPQHF. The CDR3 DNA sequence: TGTGCCAGCAGTTACGCAGGCTCTGAGGTTCCCCAGCATTTT.

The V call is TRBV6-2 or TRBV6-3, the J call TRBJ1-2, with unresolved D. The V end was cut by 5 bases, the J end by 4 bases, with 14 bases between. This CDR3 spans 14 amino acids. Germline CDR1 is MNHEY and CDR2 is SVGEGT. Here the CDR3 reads CASSTPGRSYGYTF. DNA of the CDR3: TGTGCCAGCAGTACCCCGGGCAGATCCTATGGCTACACCTTC.

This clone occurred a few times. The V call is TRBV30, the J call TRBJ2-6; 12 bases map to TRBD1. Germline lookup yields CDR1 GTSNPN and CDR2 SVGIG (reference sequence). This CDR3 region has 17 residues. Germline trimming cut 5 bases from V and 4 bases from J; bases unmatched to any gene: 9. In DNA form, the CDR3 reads TGTGCCTGGTACCGGGACAGGGGGCGCCGAGGGGCCAACGTCCTGACTTTC. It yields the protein CAWYRDRGRRGANVLTF.

The CDR3 loop is CASSLAGQRNEKLFF. Written as DNA, the CDR3 is TGTGCCAGCAGCTTGGCCGGACAGCGTAATGAAAAACTGTTTTTT. The chain recombines TRBV5-5 with TRBJ1-4; D might be TRBD1 (6 bases). The CDR3 length is 15 residues. The germline V and J ends were trimmed by 0 bases and 4 bases, with 10 bases remaining between them. CDR1 is SGHKS, CDR2 YYEKEE, per germline (reference sequence). The full variable domain, rest sourced from reference TRBV5-5 and TRBJ1-4, is DAGVTQSPTHLIKTRGQQVTLRCSPISGHKSVSWYQQVLGQGPQFIFQYYEKEERGRGNFPDRFSARQFPNYSSELNVNALLLGDSALYLCASSLAGQRNEKLFFGSGTQLSVL.

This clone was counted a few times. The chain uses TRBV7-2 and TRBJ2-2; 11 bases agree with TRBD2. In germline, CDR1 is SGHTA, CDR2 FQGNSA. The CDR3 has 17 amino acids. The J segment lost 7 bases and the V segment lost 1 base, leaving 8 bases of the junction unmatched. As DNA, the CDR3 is TGTGCCAGCAGCTTAGGTCTAGCGGGGGGAATACACGGGGAGCTGTTTTTT. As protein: CASSLGLAGGIHGELFF.

DNA of the CDR3: TGTGCCAGCAGTTCCCCGGGAGCTATCTACGAGCAGTACGTC. Residues: CASSSPGAIYEQYV. This chain uses TRBV28 with TRBJ2-7, with D possibly TRBD2 on 6 matching bases. This CDR3 is 14 amino acids long. Germline-derived CDR1 and CDR2 are MDHEN and SYDVKM. The V gene lost 4 bases and the J gene lost 3 bases, with 13 bases spanning the gap.